This T cell receptor beta chain is from a study of blood T cell repertoires in COVID-19. TCRdb keeps only in-frame clones here, not all; method: immunoSEQ multiplex PCR. The table shows 200,000 to 300,000 clones, with about four fifths occurring only once. This CDR3 contains 14 residues. The germline gives CDR1 SGHVS, CDR2 FQNEAQ. Trimming removed 7 bases from V and 0 bases from J, with 13 bases in between. The TCR was taken from a man aged 25-45 years who had recovered from COVID-19. Sequences were obtained from peripheral blood. The genes are TRBV7-8 and TRBJ2-7, with a possible D match to TRBD2 (7 bases). The CDR3 DNA is TGTGCCAGCACCCCGGGGGGCGTCTCCTACGAGCAGTACTTC. It is translated as CASTPGGVSYEQYF.